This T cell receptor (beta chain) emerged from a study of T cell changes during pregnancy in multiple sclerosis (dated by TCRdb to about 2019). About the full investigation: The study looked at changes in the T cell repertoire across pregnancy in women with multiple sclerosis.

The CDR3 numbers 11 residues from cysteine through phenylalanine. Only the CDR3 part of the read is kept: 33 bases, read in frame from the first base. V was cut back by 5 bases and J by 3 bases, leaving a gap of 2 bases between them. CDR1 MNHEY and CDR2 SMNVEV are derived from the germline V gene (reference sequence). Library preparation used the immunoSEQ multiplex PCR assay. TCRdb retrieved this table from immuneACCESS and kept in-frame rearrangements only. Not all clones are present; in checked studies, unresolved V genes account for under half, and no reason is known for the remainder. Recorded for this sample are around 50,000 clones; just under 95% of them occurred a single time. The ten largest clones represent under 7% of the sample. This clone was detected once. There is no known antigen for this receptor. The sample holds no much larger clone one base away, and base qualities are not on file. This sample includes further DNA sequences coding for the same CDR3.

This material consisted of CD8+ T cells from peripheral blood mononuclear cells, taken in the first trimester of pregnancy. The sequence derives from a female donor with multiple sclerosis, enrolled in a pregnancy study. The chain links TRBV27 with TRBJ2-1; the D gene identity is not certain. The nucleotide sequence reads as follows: TGTGCCAGCAGTCACTACAATGAGCAGTTCTTC. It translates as CASSHYNEQFF.